Each of the 5 T cell receptor beta chains below was sequenced from the same sample in a study of monozygotic twins with inflammatory bowel disease. TCRdb reanalyzed the 5' RACE reads and collapses them to one entry per CDR3 protein, without DNA. The listing contains around 40,000 distinct CDR3 sequences. Sequenced sample: blood. These receptors were taken from a human donor with ulcerative colitis or Crohn's disease, or a healthy co-twin of an affected twin (not recorded which).

This CDR3 reads CASSSGQSNIQYF. The chain carries TRBV28 and TRBJ2-4; the TCRdb D gene call, TRBD1, has no DNA to confirm it. CDR1 is MDHEN, CDR2 SYDVKM, per germline. This CDR3 contains 13 residues.

This chain links TRBV29-1 with TRBJ2-4; without DNA, the TCRdb call of TRBD1 cannot be checked. The V gene's germline CDR1 is SQVTM and CDR2 ANQGSEA. The CDR3 loop spans 15 amino acids. CDR3 loop: CSVTTAFLAKNIQYF.

The genes are TRBV6-5 and TRBJ1-6. Germline V gene sequence: CDR1 MNHEY, CDR2 SVGAGI. The CDR3 is 14 residues long. CDR3 amino acids: CASSYPSPNSPLHF.

This sequence joins TRBV5-1 and TRBJ2-3; there is no DNA to check the TCRdb D call of TRBD2. This CDR3 is 17 amino acids long. Germline lookup yields CDR1 SGHRS and CDR2 YFSETQ. This chain's CDR3 is CASSLPGLAGNTDTQYF.

The chain joins TRBV6-2 or TRBV6-3 to TRBJ2-2; TCRdb's D gene call, TRBD1, goes unchecked for lack of DNA. The germline V gene encodes CDR1 MNHEY and CDR2 SVGEGT. The CDR3 is made up of 15 amino acids. The CDR3 region is CASSYSERGTGELFF.